Listed here are 18 T cell receptor beta chains from one sample, sequenced in a study of blood T cell repertoires in COVID-19. Method: immunoSEQ multiplex PCR; TCRdb's copy keeps in-frame clones and lacks some. Among about 82,000 clones listed, around 85% were seen once. The specimen sequenced was peripheral blood. The receptors were gathered from a man at least 80 years old with active or convalescent COVID-19.

V usage is TRBV5-1 and J usage is TRBJ1-1; weak D call: TRBD1 (6 bases). V was trimmed by 2 bases and J by 5 bases, leaving 13 bases between them. Germline lookup yields CDR1 SGHRS and CDR2 YFSETQ. This CDR3 has 14 residues. The CDR3 bases are TGCGCCAGCAGCTTCTCAGGGGCAGGTACTGAAGCTTTCTTT. Protein product: CASSFSGAGTEAFF.

A word on this clone: Germline and junction disagree at one end, which may indicate a read error. The chain combines TRBV12-5 with TRBJ1-4, with unresolved D. The CDR3 runs to 16 residues. Per the germline V gene, CDR1 is LGHNT and CDR2 is FRNRAP. The CDR3 sequence is CASGSGSGSGNGKLFF. CDR3 bases: TGTGCTAGTGGTTCGGGCTCGGGGTCCGGAAATGGAAAACTGTTTTTT.

This clone was recorded many times. The rearrangement links TRBV14 to TRBJ1-2; 9 bases align to TRBD1. Germline-derived CDR1 and CDR2 are SGHDN and FVKESK. Trimming cost V 0 bases and J 7 bases; bases outside gene matches: 6. This CDR3 has 15 amino acids. Here the CDR3 reads CASSQEPQGARGYTF. CDR3 bases: TGTGCCAGCAGCCAAGAACCACAGGGGGCGCGTGGCTACACCTTC.

Note on this clone: A junction boundary mismatches the germline segment, possibly from a read error. The rearrangement links TRBV5-1 to TRBJ1-2, with TRBD1 identical over 8 bases. Looked up from germline, CDR1 is SGHRS and CDR2 is YFSETQ. The CDR3 runs to 11 residues. The CDR3 sequence: CASSTGQGLSF. In nucleotides, the CDR3 is TGCGCCAGCAGCACCGGACAGGGACTTTCTTTC.

The chain is built from TRBV18 and TRBJ2-1; D possibly corresponds to TRBD2 (5 bases). This CDR3 is 12 amino acids long. Germline CDR1 and CDR2: KGHSH and LQKENI. V lost 5 bases to trimming and J lost 5 bases, with 7 bases between them. This CDR3 reads CASSKTNNEQFF. The CDR3 DNA reads as TGTGCCAGCTCAAAGACTAACAATGAGCAGTTCTTC.

The V call is TRBV11-2, the J call TRBJ2-2; D unresolved. The CDR3 contains 14 residues. With 7 bases removed from V and 1 base from J, the gap between germline ends came to 10 bases. Germline assignment: CDR1 SGHAT and CDR2 FQNNGV. The CDR3 sequence is CASKTGVNTGELFF. DNA of the CDR3: TGTGCCAGCAAGACCGGAGTGAACACCGGGGAGCTGTTTTTT.

The rearrangement joins TRBV19 to TRBJ1-4; D gene unclear. The V gene lost 5 bases and the J gene lost 8 bases, with 15 bases spanning the gap. Germline CDR1 LNHDA, CDR2 SQIVND (reference sequence). The CDR3 contains 14 residues. Here the CDR3 DNA reads TGTGCCAGTAGTCCTGGGTGGGGAGGCGAAAAACTGTTTTTT. Translating it yields CASSPGWGGEKLFF.

The rearrangement joins TRBV3-1 (or the pseudogene TRBV3-2) to TRBJ1-1; tentatively, D is TRBD1 (5 bases). This CDR3 spans 14 amino acids. Trimming pared 1 base from V and 4 bases from J, leaving 10 bases between. CDR1 LGHDT and CDR2 YNNKEL come from the germline V gene (reference sequence). The CDR3 coding sequence is TGTGCCAGCAGCCAAGGTCCTAGGGGCACTGAAGCTTTCTTT. It is translated as CASSQGPRGTEAFF.

The chain links TRBV5-1 to TRBJ2-3, with 9 bases matching TRBD2. Germline loops: CDR1 SGHRS, CDR2 YFSETQ. V dropped 0 bases and J dropped 3; count of bases not matched to a gene: 2. The CDR3 has 15 amino acids. CDR3 sequence reads: CASSLVSGGTDTQYF. The CDR3 coding sequence is TGCGCCAGCAGCTTGGTTAGCGGGGGAACAGATACGCAGTATTTT.

The chain uses TRBV18 and TRBJ1-1; 7 bases match TRBD1. Losses at the gene ends were 5 bases for V and 1 base for J; bases not matched to a gene: 7. The length of the CDR3 is 15 residues. CDR1 and CDR2 (germline): KGHSH, LQKENI. Here the CDR3 DNA reads TGTGCCAGCTCATCGACGACAGGGACGAACACTGAAGCTTTCTTT. Protein product: CASSSTTGTNTEAFF.

The rearrangement uses TRBV5-8 and TRBJ1-5; 7 nucleotides align to TRBD1. The CDR3 loop spans 19 amino acids. Unmatched junction bases numbered 16, after V lost 4 bases and J lost 0 bases. Germline lookup yields CDR1 SGHTS and CDR2 YDEGEE. The DNA of the CDR3 is TGTGCCAGCAGCGTCCTCGGGGACAGACTCCGACATAGCAATCAGCCCCAGCATTTT. Translation: CASSVLGDRLRHSNQPQHF.

This clone was detected only once. This CDR3 reads CASSEGRDRGLGPQHF. The CDR3 DNA is TGTGCCAGCAGTGAAGGTAGAGACAGGGGGCTGGGACCCCAGCATTTT. V usage is TRBV6-1 and J usage is TRBJ1-5; 10 bases agree with TRBD1. J gave up 10 bases and V 1 base, and 10 bases lay outside the gene matches. Germline assignment: CDR1 MNHNS and CDR2 SASEGT. The CDR3 extends over 16 amino acids.

The rearrangement uses TRBV27 and TRBJ1-1; 10 bases fit TRBD1. This CDR3 has 15 amino acids. With V trimmed by 6 bases and J by 5 bases, 9 bases remained unmatched. Germline CDR1 reads MNHEY; CDR2 reads SMNVEV (reference sequence). The CDR3 here is CASSSLGTGDTEAFF. For the CDR3, the DNA is TGTGCCAGCAGCTCGTTGGGGACAGGGGATACTGAAGCTTTCTTT.

The chain uses TRBV7-6 and TRBJ2-7; tentatively, D is TRBD1 (6 bases). V gave up 1 base and J gave up 4 bases, with 14 bases separating them. CDR1 and CDR2 from the germline V gene are SGHVS and FNYEAQ. The CDR3 is 15 amino acids. CDR3 loop: CASSLDTGWGYEQYV. CDR3 sequence (DNA): TGTGCCAGCAGCTTAGATACAGGGTGGGGATACGAGCAGTACGTC.

The J gene is TRBJ2-1, the V gene TRBV5-4; 7 bases match TRBD2. V was clipped by 0 bases and J by 2 bases; unmatched bases: 2. CDR1 is SGHNT and CDR2 is YYREEE in the germline V gene (reference sequence). The CDR3 runs to 15 residues. Written as DNA, the CDR3 is TGTGCCAGCAGCTTGGTCGGGGGGACCTACAATGAGCAGTTCTTC. It specifies CASSLVGGTYNEQFF.

CDR3 in amino acids: CASSPGQGDYGYTF. As DNA, the CDR3 is TGCGCCAGCAGCCCCGGACAGGGGGACTATGGCTACACCTTC. V is TRBV4-1 and J is TRBJ1-2, with 10 bases aligning to TRBD1. V lost 4 bases and J lost 3; bases outside the gene matches: 2. CDR1 MGHRA and CDR2 YSYEKL come from the germline V gene. CDR3 length equals 14 residues.

The table lists this clone with a count of one. The chain employs TRBV19 and TRBJ1-5; TRBD1 aligns across 9 bases. J was trimmed by 6 bases and V by 4 bases; bases with no gene match: 13. Germline V gene sequence: CDR1 LNHDA, CDR2 SQIVND (reference sequence). This CDR3 has 17 amino acids. CDR3 sequence: CASSRFSGTGISQPQHF. CDR3 DNA: TGTGCCAGTAGTAGGTTTTCCGGGACAGGGATTTCTCAGCCCCAGCATTTT. The full variable domain, rest sourced from reference TRBV19 and TRBJ1-5, is DGGITQSPKYLFRKEGQNVTLSCEQNLNHDAMYWYRQDPGQGLRLIYYSQIVNDFQKGDIAEGYSVSREKKESFPLTVTSAQKNPTAFYLCASSRFSGTGISQPQHFGDGTRLSIL.

The V gene is TRBV7-2, the J gene TRBJ1-6, with 7 nucleotides matching TRBD1. Germline-derived CDR1 and CDR2 are SGHTA and FQGNSA. The CDR3 runs to 13 residues. V lost 5 bases, J lost 12 bases, and 7 bases stayed unmatched. This CDR3 is CASSPNNRGPLHF. DNA for the CDR3: TGTGCCAGCAGCCCTAACAACAGGGGACCCCTCCACTTT.